These 15 T cell receptor beta chains originate from one sample sequenced in a study of T cells after yellow fever vaccination. TCRdb processed the 5' RACE reads anew with MiXCR; each CDR3 protein has one entry. The repertoire includes around 350,000 distinct CDR3 sequences, roughly 12% of them detected once, and around 19% sits in the top ten. Sequenced material: PBMCs, taken on the day of the first yellow fever vaccination. The source of these receptors is a man aged 18 to 29 who received the YFV17D yellow fever vaccine.

This clonotype appeared a few times. The chain uses TRBV10-2 and TRBJ1-3, with a possible D match to TRBD1 (5 bases). Germline V gene data show CDR1 as WSHSY and CDR2 as SAAADI. This CDR3 region has 14 residues. Trimming removed 0 bases at V and 4 bases at J, with 7 bases between. CDR3 in amino acids: CASSESRGGNTIYF. The CDR3 DNA reads TGCGCCAGCAGTGAGTCAAGGGGAGGAAACACCATATATTTT.

The V gene is TRBV20-1, the J gene TRBJ1-1, with D unresolved. CDR1 and CDR2 (germline): DFQATT, SNEGSKA (reference sequence). CDR3 length: 10 amino acids. V lost 6 bases to trimming and J lost 6 bases, with 8 bases between them. The CDR3 DNA reads as TGCAGTGCGGGGAGGTCTGAAGCTTTCTTT. This translates into CSAGRSEAFF.

The V gene is TRBV5-1, the J gene TRBJ1-3; D is ambiguous. This CDR3 region has 14 residues. V shed 1 base and J shed 2 bases, with 7 bases lying between them. The germline V gene encodes CDR1 SGHRS and CDR2 YFSETQ. CDR3: CASSLRGAGNTIYF. The CDR3 nucleotides read TGCGCCAGCAGCTTGCGGGGAGCTGGAAACACCATATATTTT.

This clonotype came up a few times. The chain combines TRBV9 with TRBJ1-3; D might be TRBD1 (6 bases). The CDR3 totals 17 residues. V was clipped by 8 bases and J by 0 bases, with 21 bases between them. The V gene's germline CDR1 is SGDLS and CDR2 YYNGEE. CDR3 coding DNA: TGTGCCAGTTCTACAGGGCTGGTTCTCACCTCTGGAAACACCATATATTTT. Translated, it gives CASSTGLVLTSGNTIYF.

The chain employs TRBV6-5 and TRBJ1-3, with D possibly matching TRBD1 (5 bases). Deletions cut 2 bases from V and 0 bases from J, with 8 bases between. CDR1 and CDR2 from the germline V gene are MNHEY and SVGAGI. The CDR3 has 15 residues. CDR3 bases: TGTGCCAGCAGTTACGCTGGGGGCTCTGGAAACACCATATATTTT. It translates to CASSYAGGSGNTIYF.

This clonotype was counted only a few times. V is TRBV19 and J is TRBJ2-1; D may be TRBD1 (6 bases). The CDR3 spans 14 residues. The germline gives CDR1 LNHDA, CDR2 SQIVND (reference sequence). V was pared by 9 bases and J by 8 bases, with 20 bases between. CDR3 in amino acids: CASSGTQRGYEQFF. The CDR3 nucleotides read TGTGCCAGCTCCGGGACACAACGCGGTTATGAGCAGTTCTTC. Supplemented by reference TRBV19 and TRBJ2-1, the full variable domain reads DGGITQSPKYLFRKEGQNVTLSCEQNLNHDAMYWYRQDPGQGLRLIYYSQIVNDFQKGDIAEGYSVSREKKESFPLTVTSAQKNPTAFYLCASSGTQRGYEQFFGPGTRLTVL.

V gene TRBV3-1 combines with J gene TRBJ2-1, with D maybe TRBD1 (5 bases). Trimming left V 6 bases short and J 7 bases short, with 10 bases between. CDR1 LGHDT and CDR2 YNNKEL come from the germline V gene (reference sequence). The CDR3 extends over 12 amino acids. CDR3 coding DNA: TGTGCCAGCAGGTTAGGGGATAATGAGCAGTTCTTC. This encodes CASRLGDNEQFF.

The rearrangement links TRBV29-1 to TRBJ2-5; no definite D call. There are 14 residues in the CDR3. Deletions cut 6 bases from V and 0 bases from J, with 14 bases between. Germline CDR1 is SQVTM and CDR2 is ANQGSEA. CDR3 sequence reads: CSVPRFAYQETQYF. For the CDR3, the DNA is TGCAGCGTCCCACGGTTTGCTTACCAAGAGACCCAGTACTTC.

The chain uses TRBV7-2 and TRBJ1-5; D gene uncertain. Germline CDR1 and CDR2: SGHTA and FQGNSA. V was cut by 1 base and J by 3 bases, with 10 bases left in between. The CDR3 length is 15 residues. The CDR3 sequence is CASSLVQIPNQPQHF. The CDR3, as DNA: TGTGCCAGCAGCTTAGTTCAGATCCCCAATCAGCCCCAGCATTTT. The entire variable domain, with the rest obtained from reference TRBV7-2 and TRBJ1-5, is as follows: GAGVSQSPSNKVTEKGKDVELRCDPISGHTALYWYRQSLGQGLEFLIYFQGNSAPDKSGLPSDRFSAERTGGSVSTLTIQRTQQEDSAVYLCASSLVQIPNQPQHFGDGTRLSIL.

The chain couples TRBV5-1 to TRBJ2-7, with 8 bases identical to TRBD2. The CDR3 runs 15 residues. Germline trimming cut 2 bases from V and 7 bases from J; bases unmatched to any gene: 11. CDR1 SGHRS and CDR2 YFSETQ come from the germline V gene. Written as DNA, the CDR3 is TGCGCCAGCAGCTTCAGACAGTCGAGCGGGGGAGAGCAGTACTTC. Protein product: CASSFRQSSGGEQYF.

This clonotype was picked up a small number of times. The genes are TRBV7-2 and TRBJ2-3; D unresolved. CDR3 size: 15 residues. Germline assignment: CDR1 SGHTA and CDR2 FQGNSA. Trimming cost V 3 bases and J 0 bases, with 10 bases left between them. CDR3 amino acids: CASSLADPSTDTQYF. The CDR3 nucleotides read TGTGCCAGCAGCTTGGCGGATCCTAGCACAGATACGCAGTATTTT.

This clonotype has more than one count but fewer than ten. The CDR3 sequence: CASSLLGFSNSPLHF. The CDR3 DNA sequence: TGTGCCAGCAGTTTATTGGGGTTCTCTAATTCACCCCTCCACTTT. V and J are TRBV27 and TRBJ1-6, with unresolved D. V was clipped by 1 base and J by 6 bases, with 10 bases between them. Per the germline V gene, CDR1 is MNHEY and CDR2 is SMNVEV (reference sequence). The CDR3 consists of 15 residues.

This clonotype was found a few times. The chain uses TRBV12-3 or TRBV12-4 and TRBJ1-1; D remains unclear. Trimming cost V 5 bases and J 0 bases, with 10 bases left between them. This CDR3 region has 14 residues. This chain's CDR3 is CASSRMTVNTEAFF. The CDR3 DNA follows: TGTGCCAGCAGTCGGATGACGGTGAACACTGAAGCTTTCTTT.

This clonotype came up a few times. The chain combines TRBV5-1 with TRBJ2-3, with 7 bases identical to TRBD2. Per germline, CDR1 SGHRS and CDR2 YFSETQ. The CDR3 consists of 14 residues. V gave up 1 base and J gave up 8 bases; unmatched junction bases: 7. This CDR3 reads CASSLPSGAGTQYF. CDR3 nucleotides: TGCGCCAGCAGCTTGCCAAGCGGGGCGGGTACGCAGTATTTT.

The V call is TRBV12-3 or TRBV12-4, the J call TRBJ2-2, with 8 bases aligning to TRBD2. The CDR3 is 15 residues long. The J segment lost 4 bases and the V segment lost 4 bases, leaving 5 bases of the junction unmatched. The CDR3 loop is CASSSRGDFTGELFF. CDR3 nucleotides: TGTGCCAGCAGTTCGCGGGGGGATTTCACCGGGGAGCTGTTTTTT.